A single sample is the source of the 15 T cell receptor beta chains below, sequenced in a study of PD-L1 blockade in urothelial cancer. Noted time point: pretreatment peripheral blood. The protocol was immunoSEQ multiplex PCR, while the TCRdb copy is restricted to in-frame clones and leaves out a portion. The repertoire has roughly 54,000 clones, about 83% of them found once; the top ten carry 14% to 15%. The sequencing here drew on PBMCs, taken around atezolizumab (anti-PD-L1) treatment. The origin of the receptors is a woman aged 55-75 years with urothelial cancer.

This chain uses TRBV2 with TRBJ2-4, with TRBD2 identical over 12 bases. Germline trimming cut 4 bases from V and 3 bases from J; bases unmatched to any gene: 7. This CDR3 comprises 17 residues. In germline, CDR1 is SNHLY, CDR2 FYNNEI. The CDR3 loop is CASSGLAGGVGKNIQYF. The CDR3 DNA follows: TGTGCCAGCAGTGGTCTAGCGGGGGGGGTCGGCAAAAACATTCAGTACTTC.

J is TRBJ2-7 and V is TRBV27; TRBD1 matches at 7 bases. The CDR3 covers 11 residues. The J segment lost 6 bases and the V segment lost 6 bases, leaving 2 bases of the junction unmatched. In germline, CDR1 is MNHEY, CDR2 SMNVEV (reference sequence). The CDR3 DNA follows: TGTGCCAGCAGCACAGGGGTCGAGCAGTACTTC. This sequence encodes CASSTGVEQYF.

This clone was observed a handful of times. The chain carries TRBV5-8 and TRBJ2-1, with TRBD2 identical over 8 bases. Trimming at V came to 2 bases and at J to 12 bases, leaving 4 bases not matched to a gene. Germline loops: CDR1 SGHTS, CDR2 YDEGEE. The CDR3 extends over 12 amino acids. CDR3 region: CASSFVSGGQFF. The CDR3 DNA is TGTGCCAGCAGCTTCGTGAGCGGGGGGCAGTTCTTC.

The rearrangement links TRBV10-3 to TRBJ2-6; TRBD2 is a possible D gene (6 bases). Germline CDR1 is ENHRY and CDR2 is SYGVKD. CDR3 length: 16 amino acids. Trimming left V 0 bases short and J 2 bases short, with 8 bases between. The DNA of the CDR3 is TGTGCCATCAGTGAGTCGGGGGGAACTGGGGCCAACGTCCTGACTTTC. Encoded protein: CAISESGGTGANVLTF.

CDR3 bases: TGTGCCAGCAGAACCTCGGGACATAAAAAGGGCACAGATACGCAGTATTTT. This sequence encodes CASRTSGHKKGTDTQYF. V and J are TRBV9 and TRBJ2-3; a weak D match, TRBD1 (6 bases). Germline V lookup: CDR1 SGDLS, CDR2 YYNGEE. Trimming removed 5 bases from V and 1 base from J, with 20 bases in between. The CDR3 extends over 17 amino acids.

V gene TRBV18 combines with J gene TRBJ1-5, with D unresolved. The V end lost 2 bases, the J end lost 0 bases, and 8 bases lay between the germline ends. CDR1 is KGHSH and CDR2 is LQKENI in the germline V gene. The CDR3 totals 15 residues. The DNA for the CDR3 is TGTGCCAGCTCACCAAATCGGGGTAGCAATCAGCCCCAGCATTTT. Amino acids: CASSPNRGSNQPQHF.

The chain carries TRBV18 and TRBJ2-2; D might be TRBD2 (6 bases). Germline CDR1 is KGHSH and CDR2 is LQKENI. The length of the CDR3 is 14 residues. Trimming left V 8 bases short and J 7 bases short, with 17 bases between. The CDR3 here is CASNRASDSGELFF. For the CDR3, the DNA is TGTGCCAGCAACCGTGCTAGCGATAGCGGGGAGCTGTTTTTT. The variable domain in full, with the rest retrieved from reference TRBV18 and TRBJ2-2, is NAGVMQNPRHLVRRRGQEARLRCSPMKGHSHVYWYRQLPEEGLKFMVYLQKENIIDESGMPKERFSAEFPKEGPSILRIQQVVRGDSAAYFCASNRASDSGELFFGEGSRLTVL.

This sequence joins TRBV7-6 and TRBJ2-3; D possibly corresponds to TRBD2 (5 bases). From germline, CDR1 is SGHVS and CDR2 FNYEAQ. Deletions cut 1 base from V and 3 bases from J, with 14 bases between. CDR3 length: 16 amino acids. This chain's CDR3 is CASSLEIGRRTDTQYF. As DNA, the CDR3 is TGTGCCAGCAGCTTAGAGATAGGGCGGAGGACAGATACGCAGTATTTT.

This clone was observed a handful of times. Here the CDR3 reads CASSLANKPQHF. The CDR3, as DNA: TGTGCCAGCAGTTTAGCTAATAAACCCCAGCATTTT. The chain couples TRBV28 to TRBJ1-5; unclear D gene. The ends were cut back, 2 bases at V and 10 bases at J, with 9 bases in the middle. The CDR3 sequence is 12 residues long. CDR1 MDHEN and CDR2 SYDVKM come from the germline V gene.

The chain is built from TRBV5-4 and TRBJ2-2; 9 bases fit TRBD2. Germline V gives CDR1 SGHNT, CDR2 YYREEE (reference sequence). This CDR3 has 16 residues. With V trimmed by 4 bases and J by 4 bases, 8 bases remained unmatched. DNA of the CDR3: TGTGCCAGCAGCGTGGGACTAGCCTGGGGCACCGGGGAGCTGTTTTTT. Its translation is CASSVGLAWGTGELFF.

The chain combines TRBV5-5 with TRBJ2-7, with TRBD1 as a possible D gene (6 bases). The CDR3 length is 13 residues. Germline assignment: CDR1 SGHKS and CDR2 YYEKEE (reference sequence). The germline V and J ends were trimmed by 3 bases and 6 bases, with 13 bases remaining between them. CDR3 sequence: CASSSIQGSEQYF. The DNA of the CDR3 is TGTGCCAGCAGCTCCATACAGGGTAGCGAGCAGTACTTC.

J is TRBJ1-2 and V is TRBV9; D might be TRBD1 (5 bases). This CDR3 comprises 17 residues. Between the trimmed V and J ends, which lost 0 bases and 2 bases, there was a span of 17 bases. CDR1 is SGDLS and CDR2 is YYNGEE in the germline V gene. CDR3 amino acids: CASSVAFPGKGNYGYTF. The CDR3 coding sequence is TGTGCCAGCAGCGTAGCTTTCCCAGGGAAGGGAAACTATGGCTACACCTTC.

The chain has TRBV5-1 and TRBJ2-1; 8 bases fit TRBD2. The V and J ends lost 4 bases and 4 bases, in that order; junction bases with no gene match: 7. CDR1 and CDR2 from the germline V gene are SGHRS and YFSETQ. This CDR3 has 15 amino acids. CDR3 nucleotides: TGCGCCAGCAGCCCCCTGGGCGGGAGGTACAATGAGCAGTTCTTC. Protein product: CASSPLGGRYNEQFF.

The chain is built from TRBV20-1 and TRBJ2-3; no definite D call. V was trimmed by 5 bases and J by 6 bases, leaving 9 bases between them. Germline V gives CDR1 DFQATT, CDR2 SNEGSKA (reference sequence). This CDR3 is built from 11 residues. The CDR3 spells CSAAFRDTQYF. The CDR3 nucleotides read TGCAGTGCTGCTTTTCGGGATACGCAGTATTTT.

V is TRBV5-1 and J is TRBJ1-2; D is possibly TRBD1 (6 bases). Germline loops: CDR1 SGHRS, CDR2 YFSETQ. Trimming took off 0 bases at V and 3 bases at J, with 12 bases between the two ends. This CDR3 has 15 residues. The CDR3 loop reads CASSLAGGADYGYTF. CDR3 DNA: TGCGCCAGCAGCTTGGCCGGGGGGGCGGACTATGGCTACACCTTC.